A single T cell receptor (beta chain) is shown here with its context. Antigen unknown. The sample contains more than one DNA sequence encoding this CDR3. These data belong to a study of cytomegalovirus exposure and HLA in healthy donors. Looking at the study overall: Early released data had around 89 million unique TCRs, all coming from HLA-typed donors. Broader study findings: Investigators reported 150 to 200 TCR beta chains as tied to cytomegalovirus. Rates of TCR association differed by HLA locus in a later analysis, with DRB1 highest and HLA-C lowest.

Both 60 Vbeta primers and 13 Jbeta primers went into the PCR. The assay was immunoSEQ multiplex PCR, and TCRdb's table has in-frame clones only and misses some. The table includes some 140,000 clones, 65% to 70% detected once. Sequenced sample: PBMCs. This clonotype was obtained from a human donor in good health.

The CDR3 region has the DNA TGTGCCAGCTCACCGGGACTAGCGGGGGATAATGAGCAGTTCTTC. It translates to CASSPGLAGDNEQFF. V usage is TRBV18 and J usage is TRBJ2-1, with TRBD2 identical over 14 bases. The CDR3 runs to 15 residues. Germline loops: CDR1 KGHSH, CDR2 LQKENI. Trimming at V came to 3 bases and at J to 7 bases, leaving 2 bases not matched to a gene.